These T cell receptor beta chains were read from a single sample in a study of CD4+ T cells in melanoma. Assay used: immunoSEQ multiplex PCR; TCRdb lists only in-frame clones, some missing. The sample has just over 14,000 clones, under 80% seen once. The material sequenced was cells from a culture (not recorded whether cultured in vitro). These receptors were obtained from a human donor with melanoma. Each CDR3 is given with its conserved first and last residue. D genes are given only for firm matches. The size entry is marked missing in some rows and otherwise reads once, few, many or a size class.

clone_size j_call d_call v_call cdr3_nt cdr3_aa
. TRBJ2-6 . TRBV9 TGTGCCAGCAGCGTAGTAGGCCACTCTGGGGCCAACGTCCTGACTTTC CASSVVGHSGANVLTF
few TRBJ2-3 . TRBV7-9 TGTGCCAGCAGCTTACCCGTGGGGGGGGCTGTCACAGATACGCAGTATTTT CASSLPVGGAVTDTQYF
. TRBJ2-4 TRBD1 TRBV10-3 TGTGCCATCAGTGAGCCGAGGACAGGGGGGAAGATTCAGTACTTC CAISEPRTGGKIQYF
few TRBJ1-2 . TRBV5-4 TGTGCCAGCAGCTTGGAAGTTGGGGCCGCCAACTATGGCTACACCTTC CASSLEVGAANYGYTF
few TRBJ1-1 . TRBV5-1 TGCGCCAGCAGCTTTGGGTCAGGCTTGAACACTGAAGCTTTCTTT CASSFGSGLNTEAFF
once TRBJ2-3 . TRBV5-1 TGCGCCAGCAGCTTGGCCTCGGGGGGCGCGAAGGATACGCAGTATTTT CASSLASGGAKDTQYF
medium-sized TRBJ2-2 TRBD1 TRBV29-1 TGCAGCGTTCGGACAGGGGGCACCGGGGAGCTGTTTTTT CSVRTGGTGELFF
. TRBJ2-5 TRBD1 TRBV5-1 TGCGCCAGCAGCCAGGACAGGGTAGGGGAGACCCAGTACTTC CASSQDRVGETQYF
. TRBJ1-1 . TRBV6-1 TGTGCCAGCAGTGAAGGAGGGATAACTAGGGGCACTGAAGCTTTCTTT CASSEGGITRGTEAFF
. TRBJ2-5 . TRBV2 TGTGCCAGCAACCCCGGGGTGGAGACCCAGTACTTC CASNPGVETQYF
. TRBJ2-5 TRBD2 TRBV7-9 TGTGCCGGAGCTAGCGGGGGTAGGGGGCAAGAGACCCAGTACTTC CAGASGGRGQETQYF
. TRBJ1-4 TRBD1 TRBV7-2 TGTGCCAGCAGCTTAGGAGACAGGGATTATGAAAAACTGTTTTTT CASSLGDRDYEKLFF
. TRBJ1-3 TRBD1 TRBV6-1 TGTGCCAGCAGCCGCCAGGGGGACGGAAACACCATATATTTT CASSRQGDGNTIYF
. TRBJ1-2 . TRBV5-5 TGTGCCAGCAGCTTGGCGGTAAACTATGGCTACACCTTC CASSLAVNYGYTF
. TRBJ1-3 TRBD1 TRBV6-5 TGTGCCAGCAGTTACGATACAGGGGTCGAAAACACCATATATTTT CASSYDTGVENTIYF
. TRBJ2-5 TRBD2 TRBV10-3 TGTGCCATCAGTGATCAGACTAGCGGGGGGGCAATAGAGACCCAGTACTTC CAISDQTSGGAIETQYF
few TRBJ2-3 TRBD2 TRBV11-2 TGTGCCAGCAGAGGACTAGCGGGGCCCGGGGCCCTGGCGCAGTATTTT CASRGLAGPGALAQYF
few TRBJ1-1 . TRBV6-5 TGTGCCAGCAGTTACGGCTCAGGAAGGACTGAAGCTTTCTTT CASSYGSGRTEAFF
. TRBJ1-3 TRBD1 TRBV19 TGTGCCAGTAGTATTCCACCGGGACAGGGGATGCGAAACACCATATATTTT CASSIPPGQGMRNTIYF
. TRBJ1-5 . TRBV5-5 TGTGCCAGCAGCTTAGGGAGTGGTCAGCCCCAGCATTTT CASSLGSGQPQHF